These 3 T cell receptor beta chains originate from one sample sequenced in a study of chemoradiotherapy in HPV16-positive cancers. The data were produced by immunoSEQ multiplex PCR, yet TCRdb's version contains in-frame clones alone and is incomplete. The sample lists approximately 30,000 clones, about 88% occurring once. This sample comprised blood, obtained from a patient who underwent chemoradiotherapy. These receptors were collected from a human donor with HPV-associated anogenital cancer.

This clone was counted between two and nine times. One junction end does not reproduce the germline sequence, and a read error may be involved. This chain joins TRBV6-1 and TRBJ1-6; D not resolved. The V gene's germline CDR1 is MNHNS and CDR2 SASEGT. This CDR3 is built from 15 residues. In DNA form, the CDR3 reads TGTGCCAGCGGTCGAGGGAGCGCCTATGATTCACCCCTCCACTTT. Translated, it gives CASGRGSAYDSPLHF.

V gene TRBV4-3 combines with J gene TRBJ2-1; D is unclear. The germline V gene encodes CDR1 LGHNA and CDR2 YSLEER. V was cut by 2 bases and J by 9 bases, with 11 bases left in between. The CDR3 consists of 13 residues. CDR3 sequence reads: CASSQNTSPEQFF. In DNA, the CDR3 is TGCGCCAGCAGCCAAAACACGTCGCCTGAGCAGTTCTTC.

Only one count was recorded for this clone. The DNA for the CDR3 is TGCGCCAGCAGCCAAGGACTAGCGGGGGGGTCCCAGAGGGAGCTGTTTTTT. The encoded protein is CASSQGLAGGSQRELFF. The J gene is TRBJ2-2, the V gene TRBV4-1, with 14 bases that match TRBD2. This CDR3 is 17 amino acids long. The V segment lost 1 base and the J segment 9 bases; nucleotides outside the gene matches: 7. CDR1 and CDR2 from the germline V gene are MGHRA and YSYEKL.